This TCR beta chain emerged from a study of CXCR3-negative and CXCR3-positive naive CD8 T cells. About the study: Sequencing brought in 130 million to 150 million TRB reads altogether, and each library got about 1.5 +/- 0.3 million.

The TRB libraries of cDNA were built by UMI-labeled 5' RACE. TCRdb reprocessed the 5' RACE reads and reports one entry per CDR3 protein, with no DNA. This listing includes roughly 6,900 distinct CDR3 sequences. The germline gives CDR1 SQVTM, CDR2 ANQGSEA. The CDR3 contains 13 residues. By phenotype, naive CD8+ T cells were CD45RO-CCR7+CD27+CD95-. By frequency, this clonotype registers medium-sized. J is TRBJ1-5 and V is TRBV29-1; TCRdb gives TRBD1 as the D gene, but with no DNA this cannot be confirmed. This TCR came from a human donor in good health. Some clones in this sample may be carry-over from other donors' samples. Sequenced sample: naive CXCR3- CD8+ T cells from blood. Subset of the sample: CD45RO-CCR7+CD27+CD95- naive CD8+ T cells lacking CXCR3 (TNR3-). This CDR3 reads CSVESGSNQPQHF.